This T cell receptor beta chain was documented in a study of OX40 agonist ivuxolimab in advanced cancers. To note about this clone: Its antigen is unidentified.

General study results and limits: CD8+ T cells were the subset that, on average, had more expanded clones than CD4+. The study observed clonal expansion of CD4+ and CD8+ blood T cells by week 6 at 0.1 to 3.0 mg/kg.

The protocol was immunoSEQ multiplex PCR, while the TCRdb copy is restricted to in-frame clones and leaves out a portion. The data show about 140,000 clones, 90% seen once. Germline-derived CDR1 and CDR2 are ENHRY and SYGVKD. V gave up 6 bases and J gave up 1 base; unmatched junction bases: 2. This CDR3 has 14 amino acids. The rearrangement joins TRBV10-3 to TRBJ2-5; 10 positions agree with TRBD2. This specimen consisted of CD4+ or CD8+ T cells sorted from blood, obtained in a trial of the OX40 agonist ivuxolimab. The receptor comes from an adult with an advanced solid tumor such as melanoma, head and neck, liver or kidney cancer. CDR3 nucleotide sequence: TGTGCCATCAGGGGGACTAGCGTCCAAGAGACCCAGTACTTC. Protein sequence: CAIRGTSVQETQYF.